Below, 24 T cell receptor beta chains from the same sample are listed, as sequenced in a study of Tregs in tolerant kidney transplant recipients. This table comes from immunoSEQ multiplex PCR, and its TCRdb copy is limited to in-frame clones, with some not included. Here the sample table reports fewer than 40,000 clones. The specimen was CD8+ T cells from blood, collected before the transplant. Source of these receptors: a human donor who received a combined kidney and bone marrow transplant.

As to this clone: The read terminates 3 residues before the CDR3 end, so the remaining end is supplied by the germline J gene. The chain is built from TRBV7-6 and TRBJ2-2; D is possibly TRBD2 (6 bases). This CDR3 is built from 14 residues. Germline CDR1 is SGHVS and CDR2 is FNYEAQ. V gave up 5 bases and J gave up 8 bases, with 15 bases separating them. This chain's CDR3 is CASSPLWLAGELFF. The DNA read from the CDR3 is TGTGCCAGCAGCCCGCTATGGCTAGCGGGGGAG. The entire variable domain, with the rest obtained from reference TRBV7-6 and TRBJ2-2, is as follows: GAGVSQSPRYKVTKRGQDVALRCDPISGHVSLYWYRQALGQGPEFLTYFNYEAQQDKSGLPNDRFSAERPEGSISTLTIQRTEQRDSAMYRCASSPLWLAGELFFGEGSRLTVL.

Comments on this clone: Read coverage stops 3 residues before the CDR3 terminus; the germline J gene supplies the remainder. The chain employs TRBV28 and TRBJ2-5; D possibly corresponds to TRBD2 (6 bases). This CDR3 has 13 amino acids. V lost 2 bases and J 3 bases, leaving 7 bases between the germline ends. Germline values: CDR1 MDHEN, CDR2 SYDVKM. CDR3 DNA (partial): TGTGCCAGCAGTTTAGGCGGGGAAGAGACC. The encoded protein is CASSLGGEET. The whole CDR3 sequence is CASSLGGEETQYF.

This CDR3 is CASSWVGGDGYTF. CDR3 DNA (partial): TGCGCCAGCAGCTGGGTAGGGGGCGACGGC. V and J are TRBV5-1 and TRBJ1-2; 7 nucleotides agree with TRBD1. Read sequence stops 3 residues before the CDR3 end, and the germline J gene provides the missing end. The CDR3 is 13 amino acids. Germline V gives CDR1 SGHRS, CDR2 YFSETQ.

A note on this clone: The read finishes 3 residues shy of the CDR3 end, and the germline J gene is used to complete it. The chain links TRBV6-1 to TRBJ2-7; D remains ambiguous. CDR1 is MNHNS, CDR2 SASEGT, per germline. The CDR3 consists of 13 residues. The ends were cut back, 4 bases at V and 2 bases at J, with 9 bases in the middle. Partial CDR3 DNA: TGTGCCAGCAGTGCCCGACTGGCCTACGAG. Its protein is CASSARLAYE. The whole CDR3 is CASSARLAYEQYF.

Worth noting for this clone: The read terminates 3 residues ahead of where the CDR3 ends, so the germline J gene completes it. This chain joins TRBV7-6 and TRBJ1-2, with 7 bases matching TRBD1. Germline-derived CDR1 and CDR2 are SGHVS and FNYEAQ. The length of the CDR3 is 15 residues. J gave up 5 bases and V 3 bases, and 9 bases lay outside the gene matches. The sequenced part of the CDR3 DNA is TGTGCCAGCAGCTTGGCGGCAGGGGGTCAATATGGC. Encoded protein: CASSLAAGGQYG. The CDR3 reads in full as CASSLAAGGQYGYTF.

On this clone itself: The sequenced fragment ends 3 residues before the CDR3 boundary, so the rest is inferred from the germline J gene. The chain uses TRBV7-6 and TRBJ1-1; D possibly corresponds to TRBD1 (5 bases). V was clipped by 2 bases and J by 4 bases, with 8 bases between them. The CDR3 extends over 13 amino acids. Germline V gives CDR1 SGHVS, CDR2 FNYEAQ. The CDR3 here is CASSLSGGTEAFF. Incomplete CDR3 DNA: TGTGCCAGCAGCTTAAGCGGGGGCACTGAA.

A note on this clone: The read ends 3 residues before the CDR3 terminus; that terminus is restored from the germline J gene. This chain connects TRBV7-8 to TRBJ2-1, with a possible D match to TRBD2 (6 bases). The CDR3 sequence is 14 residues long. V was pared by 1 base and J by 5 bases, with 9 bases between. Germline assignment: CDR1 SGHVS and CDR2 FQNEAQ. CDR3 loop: CASSLGLVNNEQFF. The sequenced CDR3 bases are TGTGCCAGCAGCTTAGGACTAGTCAACAATGAG.

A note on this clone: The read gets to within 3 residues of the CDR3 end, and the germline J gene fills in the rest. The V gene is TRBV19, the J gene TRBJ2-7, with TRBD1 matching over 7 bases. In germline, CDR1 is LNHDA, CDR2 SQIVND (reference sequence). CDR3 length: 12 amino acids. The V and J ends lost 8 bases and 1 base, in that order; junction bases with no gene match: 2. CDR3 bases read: TGTGCCAGTGGGGACAGTTCCTACGAG. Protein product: CASGDSSYE. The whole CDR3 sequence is CASGDSSYEQYF.

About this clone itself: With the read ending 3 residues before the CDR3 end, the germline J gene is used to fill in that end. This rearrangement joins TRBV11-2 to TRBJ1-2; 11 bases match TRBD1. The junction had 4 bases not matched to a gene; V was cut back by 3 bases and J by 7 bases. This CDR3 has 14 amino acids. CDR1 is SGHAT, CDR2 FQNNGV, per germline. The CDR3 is CASSFGTGGSGYTF. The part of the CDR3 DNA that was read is TGTGCCAGCAGCTTCGGGACAGGGGGAAGTGGC. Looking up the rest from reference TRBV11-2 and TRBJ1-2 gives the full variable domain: EAGVAQSPRYKIIEKRQSVAFWCNPISGHATLYWYQQILGQGPKLLIQFQNNGVVDDSQLPKDRFSAERLKGVDSTLKIQPAKLEDSAVYLCASSFGTGGSGYTFGSGTRLTVV.

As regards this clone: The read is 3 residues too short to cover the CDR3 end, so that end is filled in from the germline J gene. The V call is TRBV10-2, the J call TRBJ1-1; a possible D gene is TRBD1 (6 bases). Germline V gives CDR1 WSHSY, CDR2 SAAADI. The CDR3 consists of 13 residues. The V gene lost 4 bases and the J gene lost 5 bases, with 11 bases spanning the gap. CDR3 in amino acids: CASSANRATEAFF. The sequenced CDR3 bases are TGCGCCAGCAGTGCGAACAGGGCGACTGAA.

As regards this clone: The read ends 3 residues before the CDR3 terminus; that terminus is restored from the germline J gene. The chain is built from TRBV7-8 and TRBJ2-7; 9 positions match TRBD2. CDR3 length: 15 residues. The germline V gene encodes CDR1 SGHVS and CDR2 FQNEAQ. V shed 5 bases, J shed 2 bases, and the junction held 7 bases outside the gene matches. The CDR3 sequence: CASSPAVAGAYEQYF. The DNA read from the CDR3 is TGTGCCAGCAGCCCAGCGGTAGCGGGAGCCTACGAG.

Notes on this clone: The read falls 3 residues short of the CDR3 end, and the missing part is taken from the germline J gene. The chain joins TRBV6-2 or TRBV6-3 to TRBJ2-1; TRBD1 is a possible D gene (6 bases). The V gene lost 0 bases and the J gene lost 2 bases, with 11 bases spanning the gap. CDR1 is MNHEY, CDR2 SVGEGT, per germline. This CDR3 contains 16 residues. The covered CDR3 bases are TGTGCCAGCAGTTACTCGAAGGGGGAAACCTACAATGAG. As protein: CASSYSKGETYNE. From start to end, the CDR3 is CASSYSKGETYNEQFF.

CDR3 amino acids: CASSLERGLGTSGKETQYF. The CDR3 bases that were read are TGTGCCAGCAGCTTGGAGCGGGGGCTGGGGACTAGCGGGAAAGAGACC. The rearrangement joins TRBV13 to TRBJ2-5; TRBD2 matches 13 bases. The CDR3 extends 3 residues past the end of the read, so its final part is completed from the germline J gene. The junction had 13 bases not matched to a gene; V was cut back by 3 bases and J by 3 bases. The CDR3 consists of 19 residues. Germline CDR1 PRHDT, CDR2 FYEKMQ (reference sequence). Combining the CDR3 with reference TRBV13 and TRBJ2-5 gives the whole variable domain AAGVIQSPRHLIKEKRETATLKCYPIPRHDTVYWYQQGPGQDPQFLISFYEKMQSDKGSIPDRFSAQQFSDYHSELNMSSLELGDSALYFCASSLERGLGTSGKETQYFGPGTRLLVL.

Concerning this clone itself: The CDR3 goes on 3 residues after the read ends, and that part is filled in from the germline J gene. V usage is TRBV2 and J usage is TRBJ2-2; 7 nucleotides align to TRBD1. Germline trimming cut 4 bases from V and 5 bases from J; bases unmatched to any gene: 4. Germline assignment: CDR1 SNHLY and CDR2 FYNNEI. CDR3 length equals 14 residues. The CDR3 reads CASSVAGGTGELFF. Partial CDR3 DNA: TGTGCCAGCAGTGTGGCAGGGGGAACCGGGGAG.

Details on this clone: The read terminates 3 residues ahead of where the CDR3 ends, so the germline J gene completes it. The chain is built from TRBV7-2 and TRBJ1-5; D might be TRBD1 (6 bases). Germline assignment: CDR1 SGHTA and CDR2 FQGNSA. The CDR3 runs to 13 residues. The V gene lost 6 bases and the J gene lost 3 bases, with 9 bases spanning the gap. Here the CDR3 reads CASRGQLNQPQHF. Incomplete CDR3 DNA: TGTGCCAGCAGAGGACAGCTCAATCAGCCC.

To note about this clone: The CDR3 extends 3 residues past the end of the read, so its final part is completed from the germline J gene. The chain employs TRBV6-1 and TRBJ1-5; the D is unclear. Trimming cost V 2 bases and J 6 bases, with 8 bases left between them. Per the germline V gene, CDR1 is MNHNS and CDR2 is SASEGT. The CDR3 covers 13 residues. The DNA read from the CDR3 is TGTGCCAGCAGTGAATTCCTTAGTCAGCCC. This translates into CASSEFLSQP. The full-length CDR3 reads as CASSEFLSQPQHF.

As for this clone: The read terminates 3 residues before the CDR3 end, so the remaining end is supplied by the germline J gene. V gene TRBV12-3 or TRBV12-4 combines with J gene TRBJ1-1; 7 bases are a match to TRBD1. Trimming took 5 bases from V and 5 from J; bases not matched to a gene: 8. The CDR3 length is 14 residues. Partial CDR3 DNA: TGTGCCAGCAGTCAATCAGGGGGGTGGACTGAA. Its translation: CASSQSGGWTE. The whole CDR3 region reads CASSQSGGWTEAFF.

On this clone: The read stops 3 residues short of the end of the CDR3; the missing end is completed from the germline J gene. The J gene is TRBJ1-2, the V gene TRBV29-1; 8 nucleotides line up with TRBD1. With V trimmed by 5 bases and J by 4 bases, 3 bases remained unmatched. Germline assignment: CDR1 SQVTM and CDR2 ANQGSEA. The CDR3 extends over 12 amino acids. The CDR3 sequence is CSVYRGIYGYTF. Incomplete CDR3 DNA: TGCAGCGTTTACAGGGGGATCTATGGC.

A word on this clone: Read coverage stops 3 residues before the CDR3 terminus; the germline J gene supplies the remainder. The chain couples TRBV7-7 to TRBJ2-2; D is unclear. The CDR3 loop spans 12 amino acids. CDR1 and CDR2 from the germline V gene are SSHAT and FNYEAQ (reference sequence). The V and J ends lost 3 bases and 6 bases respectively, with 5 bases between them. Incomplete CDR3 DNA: TGTGCCAGCAGCTTTAAGCCCGGGGAG. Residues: CASSFKPGE. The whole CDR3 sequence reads CASSFKPGELFF.

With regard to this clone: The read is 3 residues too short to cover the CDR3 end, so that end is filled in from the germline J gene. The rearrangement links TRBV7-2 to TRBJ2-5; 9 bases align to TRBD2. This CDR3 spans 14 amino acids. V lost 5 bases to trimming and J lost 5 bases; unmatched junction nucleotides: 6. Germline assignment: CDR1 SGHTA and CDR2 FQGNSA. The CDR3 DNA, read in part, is TGTGCCAGCAGCCCGTTAGCGGGAGCGGAGACC. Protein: CASSPLAGAET. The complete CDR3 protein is CASSPLAGAETQYF.

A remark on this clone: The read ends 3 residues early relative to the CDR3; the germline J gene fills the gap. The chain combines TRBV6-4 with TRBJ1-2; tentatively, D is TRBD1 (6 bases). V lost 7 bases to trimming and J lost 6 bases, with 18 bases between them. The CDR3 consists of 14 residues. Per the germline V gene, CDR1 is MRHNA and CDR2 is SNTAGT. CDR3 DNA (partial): TGTGCCAGCATCTTAAGGGGGGGATTTGATGGC. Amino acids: CASILRGGFDG. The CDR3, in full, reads CASILRGGFDGYTF.

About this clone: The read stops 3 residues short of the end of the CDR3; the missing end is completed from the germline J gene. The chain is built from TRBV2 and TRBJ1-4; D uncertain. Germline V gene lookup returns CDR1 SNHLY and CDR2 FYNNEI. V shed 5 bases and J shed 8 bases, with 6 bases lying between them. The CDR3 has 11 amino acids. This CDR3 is CASSRGEKLFF. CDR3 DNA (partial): TGTGCCAGCAGTCGAGGGGAAAAA.

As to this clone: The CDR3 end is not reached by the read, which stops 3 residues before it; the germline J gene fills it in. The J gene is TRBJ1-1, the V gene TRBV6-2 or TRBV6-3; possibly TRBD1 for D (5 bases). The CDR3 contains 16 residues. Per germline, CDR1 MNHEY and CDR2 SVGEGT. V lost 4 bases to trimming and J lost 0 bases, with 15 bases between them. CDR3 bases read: TGTGCCAGCAGTTCCCCGCTGACAGACTTGAACACTGAA. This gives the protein CASSSPLTDLNTE. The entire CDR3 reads CASSSPLTDLNTEAFF.

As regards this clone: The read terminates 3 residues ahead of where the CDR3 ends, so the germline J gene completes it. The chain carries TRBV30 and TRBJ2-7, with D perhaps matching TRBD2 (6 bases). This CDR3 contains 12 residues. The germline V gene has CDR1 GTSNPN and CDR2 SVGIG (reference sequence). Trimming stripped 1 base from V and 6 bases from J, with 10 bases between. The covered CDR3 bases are TGTGCCTGGAGTGAATCCGGGGGCGAG. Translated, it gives CAWSESGGE. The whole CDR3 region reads CAWSESGGEQYF.